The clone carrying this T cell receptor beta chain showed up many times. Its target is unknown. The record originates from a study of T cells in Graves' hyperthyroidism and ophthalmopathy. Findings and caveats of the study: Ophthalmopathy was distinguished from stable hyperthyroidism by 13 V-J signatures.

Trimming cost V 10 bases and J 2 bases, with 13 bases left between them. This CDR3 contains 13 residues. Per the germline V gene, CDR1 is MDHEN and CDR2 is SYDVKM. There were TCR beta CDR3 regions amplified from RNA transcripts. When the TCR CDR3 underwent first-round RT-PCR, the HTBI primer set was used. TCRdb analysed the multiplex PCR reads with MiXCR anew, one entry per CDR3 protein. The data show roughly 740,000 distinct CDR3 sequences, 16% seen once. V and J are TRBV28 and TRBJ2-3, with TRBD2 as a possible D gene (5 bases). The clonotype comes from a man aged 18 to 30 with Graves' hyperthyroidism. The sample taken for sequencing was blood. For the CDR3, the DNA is TGTGCCATTGACGGGGTCAACACAGATACGCAGTATTTT. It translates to CAIDGVNTDTQYF.